Shown below are 7 T cell receptor beta chains from a single sample sequenced in a study of blood T cell repertoires in COVID-19. Generated by immunoSEQ multiplex PCR, the TCRdb table keeps only in-frame clones and is missing some. The sample carries around 200,000 clones, about four fifths recorded once. Source material: peripheral blood. These receptor sequences come from a human donor in a cohort sampled during active COVID-19.

This clone was seen just once. The rearrangement joins TRBV24-1 to TRBJ2-3; D unclear. This CDR3 has 14 amino acids. V dropped 3 bases and J dropped 0 bases, with 6 bases sitting between them. Germline-derived CDR1 and CDR2 are KGHDR and SFDVKD. The CDR3 sequence is CATSDETSTDTQYF. In nucleotides, the CDR3 is TGTGCCACCAGTGATGAGACTAGCACAGATACGCAGTATTTT.

The count of this clone is one. The chain carries TRBV11-2 and TRBJ2-6, with D unresolved. This CDR3 region has 16 residues. The ends were cut back, 5 bases at V and 0 bases at J, with 11 bases in the middle. Germline V CDR1 and CDR2: SGHAT, FQNNGV. CDR3 sequence: CASSRYTASGANVLTF. Here the CDR3 DNA reads TGTGCCAGCAGCCGATACACAGCCTCTGGGGCCAACGTCCTGACTTTC.

The chain recombines TRBV10-1 with TRBJ1-2, with 8 bases that match TRBD1. The length of the CDR3 is 14 residues. The germline V gene has CDR1 WNHNN and CDR2 SYGVQD (reference sequence). Germline trimming cut 8 bases from V and 8 bases from J; bases unmatched to any gene: 13. CDR3 sequence reads: CASPSGGSSCGYTF. CDR3 bases: TGCGCCAGCCCCTCAGGGGGCTCGTCCTGCGGCTACACCTTC.

A remark on this clone: Sequence at one end of the junction differs from germline and may be a read error. The chain is built from TRBV24-1 and TRBJ1-1; D not certain. Looked up from germline, CDR1 is KGHDR and CDR2 is SFDVKD. The CDR3 extends over 16 amino acids. For the CDR3, the DNA is TGTGCCACCAGTGATTTGTTGCCGGAGCCGAACAATGAAGCTTTCTTT. Translated: CATSDLLPEPNNEAFF.

In its sample, this clone was seen a few times. The CDR3 DNA sequence: TGTGCCAGCACACAGGGGGCGCTTTCCGATACGCAGTATTTT. Protein: CASTQGALSDTQYF. The gene calls are TRBV2 and TRBJ2-3; TRBD1 agrees at 9 bases. Germline V lookup: CDR1 SNHLY, CDR2 FYNNEI. The CDR3 runs to 14 residues. Unmatched junction bases numbered 8, after V lost 7 bases and J lost 6 bases. The variable domain in full, completed from reference TRBV2 and TRBJ2-3, reads EPEVTQTPSHQVTQMGQEVILRCVPISNHLYFYWYRQILGQKVEFLVSFYNNEISEKSEIFDDQFSVERPDGSNFTLKIRSTKLEDSAMYFCASTQGALSDTQYFGPGTRLTVL.

For the CDR3, the DNA is TGTGCCAGCTTGGACAGTCGAAATGAAAAACTGTTTTTT. Translating gives CASLDSRNEKLFF. V gene TRBV2 combines with J gene TRBJ1-4, with a weak D call TRBD1 (6 bases). The V end was cut by 8 bases, the J end by 5 bases, with 12 bases between. CDR1 is SNHLY and CDR2 is FYNNEI in the germline V gene. The CDR3 totals 13 residues.

The V and J genes are TRBV5-6 and TRBJ1-2; 8 bases are a match to TRBD1. V was pared by 2 bases and J by 4 bases, with 4 bases of the junction left unmatched. Germline lookup yields CDR1 SGHDT and CDR2 YYEEEE. The CDR3 has 14 residues. The CDR3 DNA is TGTGCCAGCAGCTTTCAGGGGGCGGTCTATGGCTACACCTTC. Encoded protein: CASSFQGAVYGYTF.